Sequencing of this TCR beta chain was carried out in a study of cytomegalovirus exposure and HLA in healthy donors. Trimming took off 7 bases at V and 0 bases at J, with 11 bases between the two ends. Germline lookup yields CDR1 SGHNT and CDR2 YYREEE (reference sequence). This CDR3 region has 14 residues. In the PCR, 60 Vbeta and 13 Jbeta primers were used. Here immunoSEQ multiplex PCR was the method, and the copy in TCRdb shows in-frame clones only, minus some. The sample has fewer than 200,000 clones, 80% to 85% seen once. Healthy bone marrow donors made up the donor group. Nominally healthy donors provided the samples, though records likely missed some immune exposures.

This TCR was sampled from a woman aged 18-29 years in good health and CMV-seronegative. The chain has TRBV5-4 and TRBJ1-3; D is unresolved. Sequencing was performed on PBMCs. The CDR3 is CASASVPSGNTIYF. Here the CDR3 DNA reads TGTGCCAGCGCCTCAGTCCCCTCTGGAAACACCATATATTTT.